This T cell receptor (beta chain) was captured by sequencing in a study of T cell responses to AZD1222 COVID-19 vaccine. Whole-study results and caveats: The donor group comprised mostly white British people and more females; the analysis possibly underestimated clonal diversity. Vaccination with two AZD1222 doses was followed by a rise in Spike-specific TCR breadth and depth. Dominant CD4 TCR responses targeted spike regions 160-218 and 743-854.

Repertoires were generated with immunoSEQ multiplex PCR, while TCRdb's copy carries only in-frame clones and drops some. The sample includes about 140,000 clones, approximately 90% seen only once; the top ten take over 4%. Trimming took off 5 bases at V and 5 bases at J, with 21 bases between the two ends. The CDR3 has 16 residues. Germline assignment: CDR1 SEHNR and CDR2 FQNEAQ (reference sequence). With regard to this clone: The antigen remains undetermined.

Some second doses came at about 4 weeks and others at about 12 weeks; these were pooled. The specimen comprised peripheral blood, sampled 28 days after the second AZD1222 dose. The source is an adult who received the AZD1222 COVID-19 vaccine. The rearrangement joins TRBV7-9 to TRBJ2-5; D ambiguous. This chain's CDR3 is CASSPPSNRVWETQYF. The DNA of the CDR3 is TGTGCCAGCAGCCCCCCTTCTAATAGGGTTTGGGAGACCCAGTACTTC.